This note documents a single TCR beta chain sequence. This entry comes from a study of blood T cell repertoires in COVID-19. The V end lost 7 bases, the J end lost 3 bases, and 15 bases lay between the germline ends. Germline V CDR1 and CDR2: MNHEY, SVGAGI. The CDR3 contains 14 residues. TCRdb's copy holds only in-frame clones and misses some; the assay was immunoSEQ multiplex PCR. The sample shows 67,000 or so clones, just under 85% of them seen only once. The specimen was peripheral blood. The source is an older man with acute or convalescent COVID-19. The chain carries TRBV6-5 and TRBJ1-1; D might be TRBD1 (5 bases). CDR3 protein: CASTPSGAYTEAFF. The CDR3 DNA reads as TGTGCCAGCACCCCGAGTGGGGCTTACACTGAAGCTTTCTTT.